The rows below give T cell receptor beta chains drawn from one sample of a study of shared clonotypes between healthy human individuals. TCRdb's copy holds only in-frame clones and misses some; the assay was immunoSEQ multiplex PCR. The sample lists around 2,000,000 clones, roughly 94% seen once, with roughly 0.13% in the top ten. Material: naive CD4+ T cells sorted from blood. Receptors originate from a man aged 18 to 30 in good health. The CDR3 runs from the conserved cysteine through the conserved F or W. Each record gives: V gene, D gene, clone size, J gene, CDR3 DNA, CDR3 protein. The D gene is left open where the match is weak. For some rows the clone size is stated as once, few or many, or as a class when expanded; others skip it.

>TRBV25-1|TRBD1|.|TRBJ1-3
TGTGCCAGCGGGGACAGCGGACCGGACGGCGGAAACACCATATATTTT
CASGDSGPDGGNTIYF
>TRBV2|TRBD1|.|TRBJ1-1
TGTGCCAGCAGCGTTATAACAGGGGCAGGGACTGAAGCTTTCTTT
CASSVITGAGTEAFF
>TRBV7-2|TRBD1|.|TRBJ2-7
TGTGCCAGCAGAAAAGGGGGCGACATCTACGAGCAGTACTTC
CASRKGGDIYEQYF
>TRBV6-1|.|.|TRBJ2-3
TGTGCCAGCAGGGAAGACCTACCGCAGTATTTT
CASREDLPQYF
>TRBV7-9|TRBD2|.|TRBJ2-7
TGTGCCAGCAGCCTAGGGGCGGGAGACGAGCAGTACTTC
CASSLGAGDEQYF
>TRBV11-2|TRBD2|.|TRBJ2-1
TGTGCCAGCAGCTCTAGCGGGAGTCCCTACAATGAGCAGTTCTTC
CASSSSGSPYNEQFF
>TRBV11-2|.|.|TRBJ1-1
TGTGCCAGCAGCTTAGATCATCTCCGGGGCGAAGCTTTCTTT
CASSLDHLRGEAFF
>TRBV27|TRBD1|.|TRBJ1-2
TGTGCCAGCAGTCAAACCCCGGGACAGGGCGCCTTATATGGCTACACCTTC
CASSQTPGQGALYGYTF
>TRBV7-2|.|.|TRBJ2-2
TGTGCCAGCAGCTTGGGCACCGGGGAGCTGTTTTTT
CASSLGTGELFF
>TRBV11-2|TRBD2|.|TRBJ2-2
TGTGCCAGCAGCGGACTAGCGGGTGCCGGGGAGCTGTTTTTT
CASSGLAGAGELFF
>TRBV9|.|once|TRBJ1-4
TGTGCCAGCAGCTTTACCGGGGGCACTAATGAAAAACTGTTTTTT
CASSFTGGTNEKLFF
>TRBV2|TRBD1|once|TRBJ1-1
TGTGCCAGCAGCCGGGACAGGGGGGGGAGAACTGAAGCTTTCTTT
CASSRDRGGRTEAFF
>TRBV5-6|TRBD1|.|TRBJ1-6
TGTGCCAGCAGCTTTTTACAGGGGCAAGATTCACCCCTCCACTTT
CASSFLQGQDSPLHF
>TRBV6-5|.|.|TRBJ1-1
TGTGCCAGCAGCCGGACACTAGGGCTTAACACTGAAGCTTTCTTT
CASSRTLGLNTEAFF
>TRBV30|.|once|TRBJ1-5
TGTGCCTGGAGCCTAAATAGCAATCAGCCCCAGCATTTT
CAWSLNSNQPQHF
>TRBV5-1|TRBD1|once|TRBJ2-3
TGCGCCAGCAGTTCGGACAGGGTGAGCCCAGATACGCAGTATTTT
CASSSDRVSPDTQYF
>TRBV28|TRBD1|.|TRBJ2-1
TGTGCCAGCACGGCAGGGGGTCGGGATGAGCAGTTCTTC
CASTAGGRDEQFF